This T cell receptor (beta chain) was sequenced in a study of blood T cell repertoires in COVID-19. Across the study: Material from acute and convalescent COVID-19 was sourced from the United States, Italy and Spain.

Participant reports of clinical history set cohort assignment. Original processing notes: Estimated nucleated cell counts came from reference gene primer amplification. Produced via immunoSEQ multiplex PCR; TCRdb's table is partial and in-frame only. V and J calls and clone size are given by that table; D and trimming were obtained from the DNA. Seen here are 330,000 or so clones, about 92% observed once, and the top ten hold approximately 18%. The sequenced material came from PBMCs or T cells enriched from blood (not recorded which). The sequence was collected from a young woman who had recovered from COVID-19.

CDR3 nucleotides: TGTGCCTGGAGTGTCCACAGGTCAAGTGGCTACACCTTC. Its translation is CAWSVHRSSGYTF. The rearrangement uses TRBV30 and TRBJ1-2; weak D call: TRBD1 (5 bases). V was shortened by 0 bases and J by 7 bases, with 12 bases between the two germline ends. Germline CDR1 GTSNPN, CDR2 SVGIG (reference sequence). CDR3 length equals 13 residues.